This entry concerns a single TCR beta chain. Its antigen is as yet unknown. This CDR3 spans 13 amino acids. Germline V lookup: CDR1 MDHEN, CDR2 SYDVKM. V lost 5 bases and J 2 bases, leaving 10 bases between the germline ends. The data were obtained in a study of cytomegalovirus exposure and HLA in healthy donors. Study results and limitations: Most of the TCR beta V segments (in an earlier analysis) were productive either about 87% or about 30% of the time.

The study ran its PCR with 60 Vbeta and 13 Jbeta primers. In the authors' workflow: In a later analysis, the count reached 76 million or so unique TCR beta chains, with about 11 million shared. Assay used: immunoSEQ multiplex PCR; TCRdb lists only in-frame clones, some missing. The V and J calls and clone size were taken over from that table, and D and trimming were inferred from the DNA. Among approximately 150,000 clones listed, 70% to 80% were seen once. The chain couples TRBV28 to TRBJ2-7; D perhaps matches TRBD2 (6 bases). This TCR came from a woman between 40 and 50 years old in good health and CMV-seronegative. Input material: PBMCs. The CDR3 bases are TGTGCCAGCAGTAAGGAGGGCGCCTACGAGCAGTACTTC. Translation gives CASSKEGAYEQYF.